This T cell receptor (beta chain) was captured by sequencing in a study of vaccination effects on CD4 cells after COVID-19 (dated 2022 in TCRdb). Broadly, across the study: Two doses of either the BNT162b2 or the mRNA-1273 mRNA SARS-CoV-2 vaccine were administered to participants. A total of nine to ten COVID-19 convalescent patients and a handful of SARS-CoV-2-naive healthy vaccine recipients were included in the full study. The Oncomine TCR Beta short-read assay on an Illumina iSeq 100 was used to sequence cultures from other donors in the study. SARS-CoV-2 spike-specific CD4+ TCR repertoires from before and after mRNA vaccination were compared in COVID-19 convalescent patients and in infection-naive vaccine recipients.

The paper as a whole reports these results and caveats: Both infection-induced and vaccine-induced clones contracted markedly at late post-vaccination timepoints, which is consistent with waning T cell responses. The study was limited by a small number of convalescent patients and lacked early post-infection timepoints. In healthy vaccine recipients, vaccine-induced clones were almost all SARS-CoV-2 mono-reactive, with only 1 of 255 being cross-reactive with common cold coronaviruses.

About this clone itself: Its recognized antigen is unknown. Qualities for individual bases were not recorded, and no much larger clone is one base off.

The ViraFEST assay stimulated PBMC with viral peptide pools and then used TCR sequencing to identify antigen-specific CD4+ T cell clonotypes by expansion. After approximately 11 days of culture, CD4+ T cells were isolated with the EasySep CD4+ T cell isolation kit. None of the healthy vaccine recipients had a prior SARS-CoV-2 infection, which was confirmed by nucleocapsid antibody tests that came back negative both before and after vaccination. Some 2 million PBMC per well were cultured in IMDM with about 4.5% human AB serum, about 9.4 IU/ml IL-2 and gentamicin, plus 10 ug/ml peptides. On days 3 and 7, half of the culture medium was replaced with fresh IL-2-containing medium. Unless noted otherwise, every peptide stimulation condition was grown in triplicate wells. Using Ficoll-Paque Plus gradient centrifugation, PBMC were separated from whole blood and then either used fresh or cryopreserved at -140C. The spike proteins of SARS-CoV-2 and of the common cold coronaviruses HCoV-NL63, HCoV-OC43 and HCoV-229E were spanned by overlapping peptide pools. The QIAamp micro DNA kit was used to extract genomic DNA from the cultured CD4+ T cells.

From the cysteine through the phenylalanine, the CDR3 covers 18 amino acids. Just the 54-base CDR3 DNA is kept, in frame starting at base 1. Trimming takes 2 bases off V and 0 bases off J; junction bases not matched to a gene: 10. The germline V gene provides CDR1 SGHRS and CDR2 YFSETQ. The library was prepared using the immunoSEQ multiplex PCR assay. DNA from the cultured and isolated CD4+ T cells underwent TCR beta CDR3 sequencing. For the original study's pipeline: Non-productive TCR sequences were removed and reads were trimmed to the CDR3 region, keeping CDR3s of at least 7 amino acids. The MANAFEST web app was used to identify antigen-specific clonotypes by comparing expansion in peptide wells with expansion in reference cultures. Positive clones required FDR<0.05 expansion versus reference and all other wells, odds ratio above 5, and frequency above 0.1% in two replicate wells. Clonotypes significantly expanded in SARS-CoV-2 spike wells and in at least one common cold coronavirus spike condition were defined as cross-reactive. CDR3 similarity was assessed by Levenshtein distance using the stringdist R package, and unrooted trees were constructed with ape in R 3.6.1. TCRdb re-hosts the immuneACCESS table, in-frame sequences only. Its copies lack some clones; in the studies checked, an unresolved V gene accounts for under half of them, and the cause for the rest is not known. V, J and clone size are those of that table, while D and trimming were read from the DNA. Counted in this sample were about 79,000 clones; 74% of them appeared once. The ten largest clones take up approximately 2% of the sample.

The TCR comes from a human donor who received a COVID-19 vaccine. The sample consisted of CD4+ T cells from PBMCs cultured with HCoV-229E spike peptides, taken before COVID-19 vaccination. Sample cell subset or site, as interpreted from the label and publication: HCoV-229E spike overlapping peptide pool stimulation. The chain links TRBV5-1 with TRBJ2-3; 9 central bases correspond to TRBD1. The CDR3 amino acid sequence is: CASSLNPGQGISTDTQYF. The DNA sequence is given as TGCGCCAGCAGCTTAAACCCGGGACAGGGAATTAGCACAGATACGCAGTATTTT.